Following are 20 T cell receptor beta chains from one sample sequenced in a study of vaccination and CD4 T cells after COVID-19 (dated by TCRdb to 2021 to 2024). These receptors are not linked to any known antigen. The library was produced with PCR. The instrument was an Illumina iSeq 100. DNA from cultured CD4+ T cells underwent TCR sequencing with the Oncomine TCR Beta short-read assay at the Johns Hopkins FTIC core. Starting from the raw public reads, TCRdb applied fastp trimming at Q25, assembled clones with MiXCR and retained in-frame beta chains. Rows with a matching CDR3 protein are joined into one entry that keeps the most common DNA and genes. The sample has some 16,000 distinct CDR3 sequences on record, around 52% of them singletons. The ten largest clones take up about 18% of the sample. Read against the paper, the sample's time point label means: late sampling 161 to 241 days after vaccination in a few convalescent patients. Reading the label with the study, this specimen's treatment or condition is: approximately 9-day PBMC culture with coronavirus spike peptide pools or control peptides (ViraFEST assay).

This material consisted of CD4+ T cells from blood, cultured in vitro, taken about 7 months after SARS-CoV-2 vaccination. All receptors derive from a human donor who had recovered from COVID-19.

The chain couples TRBV6-2 or TRBV6-3 to TRBJ2-7; TRBD2 matches at 9 bases. The CDR3 has 18 residues. Germline lookup yields CDR1 MNHEY and CDR2 SVGEGT. Unmatched junction bases numbered 16, after V lost 2 bases and J lost 5 bases. The CDR3 bases are TGTGCCAGCAGTTACGTCCGTTCGGGGGCGGGAGGGAGGAACGAGCAGTACTTC. Amino acids: CASSYVRSGAGGRNEQYF.

V usage is TRBV20-1 and J usage is TRBJ2-7, with 7 bases that match TRBD2. The V gene end was trimmed by 0 bases and the J gene end by 5 bases; junction bases not matched to a gene: 10. Looked up from germline, CDR1 is DFQATT and CDR2 is SNEGSKA (reference sequence). The CDR3 runs to 15 residues. Here the CDR3 reads CSARDLVRGLNEQYF. CDR3 nucleotide sequence: TGCAGTGCTAGAGATCTCGTCCGGGGACTAAACGAGCAGTACTTC.

The V call is TRBV6-1, the J call TRBJ1-1; D perhaps matches TRBD1 (5 bases). Germline CDR1 MNHNS, CDR2 SASEGT. V gave up 8 bases and J gave up 3 bases, with 13 bases separating them. This CDR3 comprises 13 residues. CDR3 region: CASVQEVDTEAFF. DNA for the CDR3: TGTGCCAGCGTACAGGAGGTCGACACTGAAGCTTTCTTT.

The sample holds a few counts of this clonotype. This chain links TRBV7-2 with TRBJ2-7; weak D call: TRBD1 (5 bases). CDR1 is SGHTA and CDR2 is FQGNSA in the germline V gene. This CDR3 contains 13 residues. V was pared by 1 base and J by 3 bases, with 7 bases between. CDR3 residues: CASSLGTRYEQYF. CDR3 DNA sequence: TGTGCCAGCAGCTTAGGGACACGCTACGAGCAGTACTTC.

This clonotype is labeled as medium-sized. V gene TRBV30 combines with J gene TRBJ1-2; no definite D call. Deletions cut 0 bases from V and 4 bases from J, with 9 bases between. Germline lookup yields CDR1 GTSNPN and CDR2 SVGIG (reference sequence). The CDR3 loop spans 13 amino acids. CDR3 sequence: CAWSVSSSYGYTF. The CDR3 nucleotides are TGTGCCTGGAGTGTTTCGTCGAGCTATGGCTACACCTTC.

Turning to this clonotype: An end of the junction does not agree with germline; a read error may underlie this. The chain couples TRBV15 to TRBJ1-2, with D perhaps matching TRBD1 (6 bases). Looked up from germline, CDR1 is LNHNV and CDR2 is YYDKDF (reference sequence). The CDR3 totals 15 residues. CDR3: CVTSRLTGTGIGYTF. Here the CDR3 DNA reads TGTGTCACCAGCAGACTTACAGGGACGGGGATTGGCTACACCTTC. The variable domain in full, completed from reference TRBV15 and TRBJ1-2, reads DAMVIQNPRYQVTQFGKPVTLSCSQTLNHNVMYWYQQKSSQAPKLLFHYYDKDFNNEADTPDNFQSRRPNTSFCFLDIRSPGLGDTAMYLCVTSRLTGTGIGYTFGSGTRLTVV.

The DNA for the CDR3 is TGTGCCAGCAGTTACTCGACCGACGGGCTCGATAACTATGGCTACACCTTC. This codes for CASSYSTDGLDNYGYTF. The genes are TRBV6-2 or TRBV6-3 and TRBJ1-2; D unclear. V lost 0 bases to trimming and J lost 1 base, with 15 bases between them. The CDR3 length is 17 residues. Germline CDR1 MNHEY, CDR2 SVGEGT.

The V gene is TRBV7-9, the J gene TRBJ2-7; 8 bases are a match to TRBD1. Unmatched junction bases numbered 3, after V lost 2 bases and J lost 0 bases. CDR1 is SEHNR and CDR2 is FQNEAQ in the germline V gene (reference sequence). The CDR3 length is 15 residues. The CDR3 here is CASSLQGAGSYEQYF. In nucleotides, the CDR3 is TGTGCCAGCAGCTTACAGGGGGCTGGCTCCTACGAGCAGTACTTC. Looking up the rest from reference TRBV7-9 and TRBJ2-7 gives the full variable domain: DTGVSQNPRHKITKRGQNVTFRCDPISEHNRLYWYRQTLGQGPEFLTYFQNEAQLEKSRLLSDRFSAERPKGSFSTLEIQRTEQGDSAMYLCASSLQGAGSYEQYFGPGTRLTVT.

The chain links TRBV7-9 to TRBJ2-3; TRBD2 matches at 7 bases. V trimming: 1 base; J trimming: 2 bases; junction bases outside the gene matches: 6. The length of the CDR3 is 16 residues. Germline V gives CDR1 SEHNR, CDR2 FQNEAQ (reference sequence). CDR3: CASSLETGGPTDTQYF. The CDR3 DNA sequence: TGTGCCAGCAGCTTAGAGACGGGAGGTCCCACAGATACGCAGTATTTT.

The chain uses TRBV20-1 and TRBJ2-3; 13 bases are a match to TRBD2. The CDR3 loop spans 16 amino acids. The V segment lost 5 bases and the J segment 4 bases; nucleotides outside the gene matches: 9. CDR1 and CDR2 (germline): DFQATT, SNEGSKA (reference sequence). The CDR3 DNA reads TGCAGTGCTCCCCAACTAGCGGGAGGGTATGCAGATACGCAGTATTTT. It translates to CSAPQLAGGYADTQYF.

This clonotype was picked up a small number of times. CDR3 in DNA: TGCAGTGCTACCAAGGTTGTAACCGGGGAGCTGTTTTTT. This translates into CSATKVVTGELFF. The rearrangement links TRBV20-1 to TRBJ2-2; D is unresolved. V was cut by 4 bases and J by 5 bases, with 11 bases left in between. CDR1 is DFQATT and CDR2 is SNEGSKA in the germline V gene (reference sequence). The CDR3 contains 13 residues.

The rearrangement joins TRBV20-1 to TRBJ1-1, with a tentative D call TRBD1 (5 bases). The CDR3 runs 15 residues. Germline CDR1 and CDR2: DFQATT and SNEGSKA (reference sequence). V lost 0 bases, J lost 1 base, and 12 bases lay in between. The CDR3 DNA sequence: TGCAGTGCTAGAGATCAGGGTAGGTCGAACACTGAAGCTTTCTTT. Its protein is CSARDQGRSNTEAFF.

This clonotype has only a few counts. The V call is TRBV10-3, the J call TRBJ2-3; 11 bases are shared with TRBD2. V shed 7 bases, J shed 6 bases, and the junction held 6 bases outside the gene matches. Germline assignment: CDR1 ENHRY and CDR2 SYGVKD. The CDR3 is 14 residues long. The CDR3 sequence is CAIKNLAGGDTQYF. The CDR3 DNA reads TGTGCCATCAAAAACCTAGCGGGGGGTGATACGCAGTATTTT.

This rearrangement joins TRBV2 to TRBJ2-5; the D gene is possibly TRBD1 (6 bases). The germline V gene has CDR1 SNHLY and CDR2 FYNNEI. The CDR3 loop spans 13 amino acids. V lost 3 bases to trimming and J lost 3 bases, with 8 bases between them. DNA of the CDR3: TGTGCCAGCAGTGACAACAGGGAAGAGACCCAGTACTTC. Translated: CASSDNREETQYF.

The chain has TRBV20-1 and TRBJ1-1, with D unresolved. V gave up 0 bases and J gave up 0 bases, with 8 bases separating them. The CDR3 runs to 14 residues. Germline V CDR1 and CDR2: DFQATT, SNEGSKA (reference sequence). Written as DNA, the CDR3 is TGCAGTGCTAGAGACCAACCTATGAACACTGAAGCTTTCTTT. As protein: CSARDQPMNTEAFF.

This chain's CDR3 is CSASIRGSGTEAFF. In nucleotides, the CDR3 is TGCAGTGCTAGTATCCGGGGGTCGGGCACTGAAGCTTTCTTT. The chain employs TRBV20-1 and TRBJ1-1, with a weak D call TRBD1 (5 bases). The V end was cut by 3 bases, the J end by 4 bases, with 15 bases between. The CDR3 runs to 14 residues. In germline, CDR1 is DFQATT, CDR2 SNEGSKA (reference sequence).

The rearrangement uses TRBV7-2 and TRBJ1-6; 7 bases fit TRBD1. The CDR3 has 17 residues. Germline V gene sequence: CDR1 SGHTA, CDR2 FQGNSA. Germline trimming cut 4 bases from V and 0 bases from J; bases unmatched to any gene: 6. CDR3 residues: CASSYRQGSSYNSPLHF. The CDR3 DNA reads as TGTGCCAGCAGCTACCGACAGGGTAGCTCCTATAATTCACCCCTCCACTTT.

The rearrangement joins TRBV20-1 to TRBJ1-5; tentative D call: TRBD1 (5 bases). From germline, CDR1 is DFQATT and CDR2 SNEGSKA (reference sequence). CDR3 size: 12 residues. V lost 2 bases, J lost 5 bases, and 7 bases lay in between. CDR3 coding DNA: TGCAGTGCTAGACAGGGCTATCAGCCCCAGCATTTT. It encodes CSARQGYQPQHF.

This sequence joins TRBV2 and TRBJ1-2, with TRBD1 identical over 8 bases. J was trimmed by 3 bases and V by 6 bases; bases with no gene match: 6. This CDR3 region has 14 residues. Germline V gene sequence: CDR1 SNHLY, CDR2 FYNNEI. CDR3 region: CASSNSGGYYGYTF. The CDR3 nucleotides read TGTGCCAGCAGCAACTCAGGGGGCTACTATGGCTACACCTTC.

This clonotype was seen more than once but under ten times. The V gene is TRBV15, the J gene TRBJ2-2; D unresolved. The CDR3 has 11 amino acids. With 9 bases removed from V and 8 bases from J, the gap between germline ends came to 10 bases. CDR1 LNHNV and CDR2 YYDKDF come from the germline V gene (reference sequence). The CDR3 DNA reads TGTGCCACGGGATTGGGAGGGGAGCTGTTTTTT. Residues: CATGLGGELFF.